This TCR beta chain derives from a study of PD-1 blockade in classical Hodgkin lymphoma. Measured with immunoSEQ multiplex PCR; TCRdb has only the in-frame clones, and not every one. The table has over 10,000 clones, more than 85% seen once. CDR3 size: 18 residues. Trimming took off 2 bases at V and 0 bases at J, with 16 bases between the two ends. Germline loops: CDR1 SEHNR, CDR2 FQNEAQ (reference sequence). On this clone itself: What it binds is unknown.

Every patient experienced relapse after autologous stem cell transplantation, and brentuximab vedotin exposure varied. Notes on the study in general: Patients starting nivolumab under 1 year after ASCT were excluded. While CD8+ TCR diversity did not rise significantly by C4D1, CD4+ TCR diversity did. At baseline, newly diagnosed patients reportedly showed less TCR diversity than healthy donors. Complete responders started with a diversity level that resembled newly diagnosed patients at baseline.

The TCR comes from a human donor with classical Hodgkin lymphoma. The chain uses TRBV7-9 and TRBJ2-2, with D perhaps matching TRBD1 or TRBD2 (6 bases each). Sequences were derived from peripheral blood mononuclear cells (PBMCs), sampled at baseline. CDR3 coding DNA: TGTGCCAGCAGCTTATACACGGGGGCGACCGCGAACACCGGGGAGCTGTTTTTT. It specifies CASSLYTGATANTGELFF.